Included here is one TCR beta chain sequence, with context. Antigen: not known. This specimen comes from a study of cytomegalovirus exposure and HLA in healthy donors. Overall study findings and caveats: CMV serostatus was the only recorded immune exposure for donors. The authors enumerated around 150 TCR beta chains as linked to cytomegalovirus. Roughly uniform depth of sequencing across donors was assumed in presence/absence analyses.

In the PCR, 60 Vbeta and 13 Jbeta primers were used. Libraries were prepared by immunoSEQ multiplex PCR; TCRdb keeps only in-frame clonotypes and omits some of them. The top ten hold 9% to 9.5% of the sample, which has approximately 120,000 clones, 75% to 85% seen once. CDR3 length: 13 amino acids. Germline lookup yields CDR1 LGHNT and CDR2 FRNRAP. Deletions cut 0 bases from V and 8 bases from J, with 10 bases between. Donors were nominally healthy when sampled, though unrecorded immune exposures were likely. This sequence joins TRBV12-5 and TRBJ1-2, with D possibly being TRBD1 (6 bases). Sequenced material: PBMCs. This TCR was sampled from a woman aged 45 to 65 in good health and CMV-seropositive. The CDR3 DNA is TGTGCTAGTGGTTTGGTTGGGGGCAGCGGCTACACCTTC. The encoded protein is CASGLVGGSGYTF.